The rows below give T cell receptor beta chains drawn from one sample of a study of identifying expanded T cells in peripheral blood. TCRdb's table, derived via immunoSEQ multiplex PCR, lists solely in-frame clones and lacks some. The sample contains 90,000 or so clones, 70% to 90% of which appear only once. The sample comprised blood. These receptor sequences come from a person between 18 and 75 years old in good health. CDR3s include the opening cysteine and the closing phenylalanine or tryptophan. A D gene is named only where the DNA matches it firmly. Some rows mark clone size as missing; the rest say once, few, many or name a class of expanded clone.

j_gene,abundance,v_gene,d_gene,CDR3aa,CDR3nt
TRBJ2-6,-,TRBV28,-,CASTLGRLSGANVLTF,TGTGCCAGCACCTTGGGCAGATTATCTGGGGCCAACGTCCTGACTTTC
TRBJ1-2,-,TRBV5-1,-,CASKVGEGSDTF,-
TRBJ1-2,-,TRBV7-9,-,CASSPAGIYGYTF,TGTGCCAGCAGCCCTGCCGGGATCTACGGCTACACCTTC
TRBJ2-3,once,TRBV2,-,CASFRIGGSTDTQYF,TGTGCCAGCTTCCGTATTGGGGGGAGCACAGATACGCAGTATTTT
TRBJ1-2,-,TRBV2,-,CASIRFQTNYGYTF,TGTGCCAGCATACGTTTTCAGACTAACTATGGCTACACCTTC
TRBJ1-2,-,TRBV5-1,TRBD1,CASSQGQGMNGYTF,TGCGCCAGCAGCCAAGGACAGGGGATGAATGGCTACACCTTC
TRBJ1-1,-,TRBV7-6,-,CASTRLGSSNTEAFF,TGTGCCAGCACCCGATTGGGTTCCTCGAACACTGAAGCTTTCTTT
TRBJ1-2,-,TRBV4-2,-,CASSQLRGYEERGGYTF,TGTGCCAGCAGCCAACTCCGGGGGTACGAGGAAAGAGGGGGCTACACCTTC
TRBJ1-3,-,TRBV6-1,-,CASSGHKGSGNTIYF,TGTGCCAGCAGCGGACACAAGGGCTCTGGAAACACCATATATTTT
TRBJ1-4,-,TRBV4-1,-,CASSHHDRSNEKLFF,TGCGCCAGCAGCCACCACGATAGAAGTAATGAAAAACTGTTTTTT
TRBJ1-3,-,TRBV5-1,TRBD1,CASSLWGQADTIYF,TGCGCCAGCAGCTTGTGGGGACAGGCCGACACCATATATTTT
TRBJ2-1,-,TRBV7-9,TRBD2,CASSPSSGGPSDEQFF,TGTGCCAGCAGCCCCAGCTCGGGGGGGCCTAGTGATGAGCAGTTCTTC
TRBJ1-6,-,TRBV9,-,CASSAGLPGLNSPLHF,TGTGCCAGCAGCGCGGGCCTCCCAGGATTAAATTCACCCCTCCACTTT
TRBJ2-3,-,TRBV5-1,-,CASSFKNTDTQYF,TGCGCCAGCAGCTTCAAAAACACAGATACGCAGTATTTT
TRBJ2-3,once,TRBV4-1,TRBD2,CASSPKWGLAEADTQYF,TGCGCCAGCAGCCCAAAATGGGGACTAGCGGAAGCAGATACGCAGTATTTT
TRBJ1-2,-,TRBV18,-,CASSEGADYGYTF,TGTGCCAGCTCAGAAGGTGCCGACTATGGCTACACCTTC
TRBJ1-5,-,TRBV5-1,-,CASSLGQGHQPQHF,TGCGCCAGCAGCTTGGGCCAGGGCCATCAGCCCCAGCATTTT
TRBJ2-7,-,TRBV10-3,-,CAISDLQGVQYF,TGTGCCATTTCCGACCTTCAGGGCGTGCAGTACTTC
TRBJ1-2,once,TRBV30,-,CAWSDVGTNYGYTF,TGTGCCTGGAGCGACGTTGGAACTAACTATGGCTACACCTTC
TRBJ2-7,-,TRBV11-3,-,CASSLAAGAIYEQYF,TGTGCCAGCAGCTTAGCGGCAGGGGCGATCTACGAGCAGTACTTC
TRBJ2-3,once,TRBV12-5,-,CASGPSTGIDTDTQYF,TGTGCTAGTGGTCCATCGACTGGGATAGACACAGATACGCAGTATTTT
TRBJ1-2,-,TRBV7-2,-,CASSLSNRDYGYTF,TGTGCCAGCAGCTTATCGAACAGGGACTATGGCTACACCTTC
TRBJ1-2,medium-sized,TRBV14,-,CASSSYRDYGYTF,TGTGCCAGCAGCTCGTACAGGGACTATGGCTACACCTTC
TRBJ1-2,-,TRBV29-1,-,CSVEEEDYGYTF,TGCAGCGTTGAAGAGGAAGACTATGGCTACACCTTC
TRBJ2-4,-,TRBV11-2,-,CASSLGGEGSGIQYF,TGTGCCAGCAGCTTAGGTGGTGAGGGATCGGGCATTCAGTACTTC
TRBJ1-5,-,TRBV6-6,TRBD1,CASSNPPGQGNQPQHF,TGTGCCAGCAGTAACCCCCCGGGACAGGGCAATCAGCCCCAGCATTTT
TRBJ2-7,-,TRBV5-6,-,CASSLLGGTGYEQYF,TGTGCCAGCAGCTTGCTCGGGGGTACCGGCTACGAGCAGTACTTC
TRBJ1-6,-,TRBV9,-,CASSVGTAINSPLHF,TGTGCCAGCAGCGTAGGGACAGCCATAAATTCACCCCTCCACTTT
TRBJ2-7,-,TRBV30,TRBD1,CAWSAPGQGGAGYEQYF,TGTGCCTGGAGTGCTCCGGGACAGGGTGGCGCAGGGTACGAGCAGTACTTC
TRBJ1-1,-,TRBV7-9,-,CASSFGTEAFF,TGTGCCAGCAGCTTTGGGACTGAAGCTTTCTTT
TRBJ2-5,-,TRBV7-6,-,CASSLQGGRETQYF,TGTGCCAGCAGCTTGCAAGGTGGTCGGGAGACCCAGTACTTC